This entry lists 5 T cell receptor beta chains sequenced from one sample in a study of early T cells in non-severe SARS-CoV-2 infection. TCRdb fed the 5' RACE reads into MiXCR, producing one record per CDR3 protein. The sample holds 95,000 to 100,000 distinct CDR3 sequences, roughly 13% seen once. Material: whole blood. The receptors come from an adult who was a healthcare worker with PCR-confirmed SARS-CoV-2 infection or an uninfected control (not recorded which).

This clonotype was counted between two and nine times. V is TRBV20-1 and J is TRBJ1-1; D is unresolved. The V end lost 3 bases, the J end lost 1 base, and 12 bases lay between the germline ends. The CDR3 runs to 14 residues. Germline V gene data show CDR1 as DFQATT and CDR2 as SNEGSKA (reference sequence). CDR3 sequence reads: CSARGSPSNTEAFF. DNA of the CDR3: TGCAGTGCTAGGGGCTCTCCCTCGAACACTGAAGCTTTCTTT.

CDR3 residues: CAISELGGPDTQYF. CDR3 coding DNA: TGTGCCATCAGTGAGTTAGGCGGCCCAGATACGCAGTATTTT. This chain connects TRBV10-3 to TRBJ2-3; D not certain. The germline CDR1 and CDR2 sequences are ENHRY and SYGVKD. The CDR3 consists of 14 residues. The V and J ends lost 1 base and 4 bases respectively, with 9 bases between them.

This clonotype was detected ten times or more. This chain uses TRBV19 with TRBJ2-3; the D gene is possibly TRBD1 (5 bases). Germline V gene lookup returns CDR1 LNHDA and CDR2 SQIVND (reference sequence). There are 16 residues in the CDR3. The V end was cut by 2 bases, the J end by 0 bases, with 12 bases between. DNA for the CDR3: TGTGCCAGTAGTATATCTGGGGCCACTAGCACAGATACGCAGTATTTT. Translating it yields CASSISGATSTDTQYF.

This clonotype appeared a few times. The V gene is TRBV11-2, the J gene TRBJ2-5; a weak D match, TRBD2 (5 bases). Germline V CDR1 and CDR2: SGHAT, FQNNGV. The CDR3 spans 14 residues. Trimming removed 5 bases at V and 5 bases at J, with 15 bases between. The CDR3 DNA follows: TGTGCCAGCAGCCCTGTAAGAACGGGGGAGACCCAGTACTTC. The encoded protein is CASSPVRTGETQYF. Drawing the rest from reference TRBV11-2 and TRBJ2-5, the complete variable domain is EAGVAQSPRYKIIEKRQSVAFWCNPISGHATLYWYQQILGQGPKLLIQFQNNGVVDDSQLPKDRFSAERLKGVDSTLKIQPAKLEDSAVYLCASSPVRTGETQYFGPGTRLLVL.

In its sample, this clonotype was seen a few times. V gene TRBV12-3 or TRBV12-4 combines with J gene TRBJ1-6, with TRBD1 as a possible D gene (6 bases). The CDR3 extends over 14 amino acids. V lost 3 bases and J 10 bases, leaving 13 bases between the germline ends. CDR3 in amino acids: CASSFSGGLSPLHF. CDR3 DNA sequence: TGTGCCAGCAGTTTTAGTGGGGGCTTATCACCCCTCCACTTT.